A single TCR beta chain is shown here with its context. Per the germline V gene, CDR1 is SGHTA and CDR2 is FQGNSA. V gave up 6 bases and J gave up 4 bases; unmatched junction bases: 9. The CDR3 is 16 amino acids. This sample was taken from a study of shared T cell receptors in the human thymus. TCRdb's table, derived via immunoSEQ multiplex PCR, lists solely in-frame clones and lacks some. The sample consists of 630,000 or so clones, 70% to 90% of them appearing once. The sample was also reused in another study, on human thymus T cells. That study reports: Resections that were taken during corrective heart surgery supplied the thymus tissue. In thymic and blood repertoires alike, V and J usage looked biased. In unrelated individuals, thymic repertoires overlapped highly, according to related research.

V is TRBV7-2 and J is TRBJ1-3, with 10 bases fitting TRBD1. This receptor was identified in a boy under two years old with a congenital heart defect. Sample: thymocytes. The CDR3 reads CASSYSGQGHGNTIYF. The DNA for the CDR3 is TGTGCCAGCAGTTACTCGGGACAGGGGCACGGAAACACCATATATTTT.